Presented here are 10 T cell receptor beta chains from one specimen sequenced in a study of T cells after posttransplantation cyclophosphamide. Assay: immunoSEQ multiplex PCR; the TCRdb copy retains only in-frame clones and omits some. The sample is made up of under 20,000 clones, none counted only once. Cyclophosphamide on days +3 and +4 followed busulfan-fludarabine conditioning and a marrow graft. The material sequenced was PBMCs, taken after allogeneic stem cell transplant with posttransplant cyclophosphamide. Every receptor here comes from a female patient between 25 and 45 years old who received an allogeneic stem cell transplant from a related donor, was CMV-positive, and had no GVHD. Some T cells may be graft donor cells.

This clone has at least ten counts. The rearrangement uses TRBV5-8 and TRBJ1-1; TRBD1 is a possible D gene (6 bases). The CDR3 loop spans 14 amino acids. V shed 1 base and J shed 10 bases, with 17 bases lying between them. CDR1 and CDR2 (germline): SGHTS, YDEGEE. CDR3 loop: CASSLRANRAPAFF. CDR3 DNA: TGTGCCAGCAGCTTGAGGGCCAACAGGGCCCCAGCTTTCTTT.

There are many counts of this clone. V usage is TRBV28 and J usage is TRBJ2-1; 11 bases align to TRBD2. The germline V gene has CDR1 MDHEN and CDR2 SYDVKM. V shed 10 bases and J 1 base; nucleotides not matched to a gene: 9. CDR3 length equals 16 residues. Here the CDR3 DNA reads TGTGCCACCCGGGAGGCTAGCGGGAGGTCCTACAATGAGCAGTTCTTC. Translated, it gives CATREASGRSYNEQFF.

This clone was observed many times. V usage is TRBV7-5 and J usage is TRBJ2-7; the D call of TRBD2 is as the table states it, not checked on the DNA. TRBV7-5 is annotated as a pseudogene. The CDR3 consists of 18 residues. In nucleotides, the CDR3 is TGTGCCAGAAGCCCAGTGGGGACTAGCGGGAGGTTTAACTACGAGCAGTACTTC. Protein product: CARSPVGTSGRFNYEQYF.

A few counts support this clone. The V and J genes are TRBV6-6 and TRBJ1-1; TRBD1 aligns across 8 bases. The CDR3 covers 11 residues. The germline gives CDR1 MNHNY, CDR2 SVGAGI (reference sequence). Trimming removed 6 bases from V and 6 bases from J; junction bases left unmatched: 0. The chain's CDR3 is CASRQGAEAFF. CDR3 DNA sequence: TGTGCCAGCAGACAGGGGGCTGAAGCTTTCTTT.

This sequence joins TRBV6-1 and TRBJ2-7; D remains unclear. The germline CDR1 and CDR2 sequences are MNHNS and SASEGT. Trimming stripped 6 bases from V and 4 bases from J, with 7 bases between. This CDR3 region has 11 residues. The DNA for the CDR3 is TGTGCCAGCAGGCGAAAATACGAGCAGTACTTC. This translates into CASRRKYEQYF.

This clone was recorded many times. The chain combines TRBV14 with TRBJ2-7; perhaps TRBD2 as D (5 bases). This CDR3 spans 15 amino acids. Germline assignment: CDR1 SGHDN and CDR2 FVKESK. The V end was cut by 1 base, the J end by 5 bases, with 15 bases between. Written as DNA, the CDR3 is TGTGCCAGCAGCCAAGTGGTCCGGGGTCGAGACGAGCAGTACTTC. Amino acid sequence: CASSQVVRGRDEQYF.

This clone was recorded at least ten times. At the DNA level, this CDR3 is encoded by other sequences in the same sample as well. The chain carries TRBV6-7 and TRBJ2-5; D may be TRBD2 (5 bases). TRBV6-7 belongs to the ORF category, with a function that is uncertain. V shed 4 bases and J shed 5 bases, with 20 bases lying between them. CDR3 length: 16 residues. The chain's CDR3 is CASSSNQRGFQETQYF. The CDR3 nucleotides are TGTGCCAGCAGTTCAAATCAACGGGGTTTTCAGGAGACCCAGTACTTC.

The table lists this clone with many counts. As DNA, the CDR3 is TGTGCCAGCAGTGAAGGGGCGGGGTCCAGCTCCTACGAGCAGTACTTC. It yields the protein CASSEGAGSSSYEQYF. The rearrangement links TRBV2 to TRBJ2-7; possibly TRBD2 for D (6 bases). Germline loops: CDR1 SNHLY, CDR2 FYNNEI. V lost 1 base and J 0 bases, leaving 13 bases between the germline ends. The CDR3 contains 16 residues. The full variable domain, its missing parts supplied by reference TRBV2 and TRBJ2-7, is EPEVTQTPSHQVTQMGQEVILRCVPISNHLYFYWYRQILGQKVEFLVSFYNNEISEKSEIFDDQFSVERPDGSNFTLKIRSTKLEDSAMYFCASSEGAGSSSYEQYFGPGTRLTVT.

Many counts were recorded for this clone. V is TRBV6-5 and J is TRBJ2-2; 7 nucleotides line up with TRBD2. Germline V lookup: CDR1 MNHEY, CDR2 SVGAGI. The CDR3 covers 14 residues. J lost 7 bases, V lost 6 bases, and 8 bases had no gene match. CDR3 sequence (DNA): TGTGCCAGCAGCCAGAGGACTAGGGTCGGGGAGCTGTTTTTT. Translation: CASSQRTRVGELFF.

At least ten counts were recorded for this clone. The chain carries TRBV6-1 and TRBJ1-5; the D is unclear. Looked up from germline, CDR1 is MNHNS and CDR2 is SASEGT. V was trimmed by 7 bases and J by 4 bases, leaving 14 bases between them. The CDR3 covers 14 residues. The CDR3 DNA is TGTGCCAGCACGCCTCGGGGTCCAAATCAGCCCCAGCATTTT. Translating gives CASTPRGPNQPQHF.